The T cell receptor beta chain described here comes from a study of neoadjuvant anti-PD-1 for oral cavity cancer. The wider study: Around day 43, patients without progression received a fourth nivolumab dose before surgery. Study findings and constraints: Only a few patients per response group were TCR-analyzed; validation needed.

Here immunoSEQ multiplex PCR was the method, and the copy in TCRdb shows in-frame clones only, minus some. The top ten hold roughly 3% of the sample, which has 84,000 or so clones, 70% to 85% seen once. Blood cells were analyzed directly, without culture or expansion. Looked up from germline, CDR1 is SGHVS and CDR2 is FNYEAQ. V was clipped by 5 bases and J by 5 bases, with 12 bases between them. This CDR3 contains 13 residues. This clone has more than one count but fewer than ten. What it recognizes is unknown. The sample carries other DNA sequences with the same CDR3. V and J are TRBV7-6 and TRBJ1-1; TRBD1 might be the D (5 bases). Material: PBMCs, obtained before nivolumab (anti-PD-1) treatment. The TCR originated in a person aged 35 to 85 with oral cavity squamous cell carcinoma. The CDR3 here is CASSPREGTEAFF. The CDR3 nucleotides are TGTGCCAGCAGCCCCCGTGAGGGGACTGAAGCTTTCTTT.